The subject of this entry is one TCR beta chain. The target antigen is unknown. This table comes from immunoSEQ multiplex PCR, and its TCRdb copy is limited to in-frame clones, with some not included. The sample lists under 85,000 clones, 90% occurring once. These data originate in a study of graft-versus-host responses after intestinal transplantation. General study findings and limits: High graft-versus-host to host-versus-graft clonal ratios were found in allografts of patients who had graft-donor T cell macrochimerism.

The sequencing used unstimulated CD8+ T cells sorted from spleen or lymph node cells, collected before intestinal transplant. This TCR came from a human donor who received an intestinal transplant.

CDR3 residues: CASRSGQGEQYF. Here the CDR3 DNA reads TGTGCCAGCAGGTCGGGACAGGGGGAGCAGTACTTC. The chain employs TRBV6-5 and TRBJ2-7, with TRBD1 matching 10 bases. From germline, CDR1 is MNHEY and CDR2 SVGAGI. The V segment lost 6 bases and the J segment 7 bases; nucleotides outside the gene matches: 3. The CDR3 length is 12 residues.